This T cell receptor (beta chain) was profiled in a study of regulatory T cells in long-lasting Graves disease. Study observations and caveats: Favored usage of TRBV28, TRBJ1-2 and TRBJ2-5 was recorded in persistent disease. TCR diversity in persistent Graves' patients was below that of newly diagnosed ones.

Combining iRepertoire HTBI primers with Arm-PCR of CDR3 regions, the authors built TCR beta libraries. TCRdb analysed the multiplex PCR reads with MiXCR anew, one entry per CDR3 protein. In the table there are 350,000 to 500,000 distinct CDR3 sequences, roughly 15% of which are singletons. Stated time point: newly diagnosed GD, antithyroid drugs for less than 3 months. The TCR library used RNA extracted from PBMCs. EDTA tubes collected nine milliliters of peripheral blood. V dropped 1 base and J dropped 3 bases, with 10 bases sitting between them. Germline V gene data show CDR1 as LNHDA and CDR2 as SQIVND (reference sequence). The CDR3 is 15 residues long. This clonotype was observed a handful of times. The antigen remains undetermined. These data also formed part of another study, on T cells in Graves' hyperthyroidism and ophthalmopathy. This second study says: HTBI primers drove first-round RT-PCR of the TCR CDR3.

This chain connects TRBV19 to TRBJ2-4, with a tentative D call TRBD2 (5 bases). The clonotype comes from a woman aged 45-65 years with Graves disease. This specimen consisted of peripheral blood mononuclear cells (PBMCs), obtained at new diagnosis, from a patient treated with antithyroid drugs. For the CDR3, the DNA is TGTGCCAGTAGTATAGGAGGAGGAGGCAAAAACATTCAGTACTTC. Protein: CASSIGGGGKNIQYF.